The source of this TCR beta chain is a study of identical twins. CDR3 length equals 15 residues. J gave up 2 bases and V 6 bases, and 10 bases lay outside the gene matches. In germline, CDR1 is MNHNS, CDR2 SASEGT. Each CDR3 protein gets one entry after TCRdb re-called the 5' RACE reads with MiXCR. Among some 20,000 distinct CDR3 sequences listed, just under 70% were seen once. The chain couples TRBV6-1 to TRBJ2-7; 7 bases align to TRBD1. The sample was memory (CD45RO+) T cells sorted from blood. The clonotype was recovered from a woman aged 18-29 years in good health. This table probably holds off-target reads from a library built for another chain. The CDR3 sequence: CASSPGTAGAYEQYF. CDR3 nucleotide sequence: TGTGCCAGCAGCCCCGGGACAGCTGGGGCCTACGAGCAGTACTTC.